The entry below describes one T cell receptor beta chain. Using its own MiXCR run on the 5' RACE reads, TCRdb lists one record per CDR3 protein. This table holds about 140,000 distinct CDR3 sequences, 19% found once. These data are taken from a study of T-cell memory formation after mild COVID-19. The sequence was collected from an adult woman who had mild COVID-19 (a few samples of this study predate the infection). Cell type and time point are not known. Sequenced sample: PBMCs or a T cell subset sorted from them (not recorded which).

The CDR3 DNA sequence: TGTGCCACCCGACCTTCCAGGGGGTCTCCCTATGGCTACACCTTC. Translated: CATRPSRGSPYGYTF. V gene TRBV24-1 combines with J gene TRBJ1-2; 7 nucleotides line up with TRBD1. Trimming removed 9 bases from V and 4 bases from J; junction bases left unmatched: 13. The germline CDR1 and CDR2 sequences are KGHDR and SFDVKD. The CDR3 is made up of 15 amino acids.